These 16 T cell receptor beta chains originate from one sample sequenced in a study of identical twins (dated by TCRdb to about 2016). Library preparation was by 5' RACE. Sequencing instrument: Illumina HiSeq 2000. The public reads were quality trimmed at Q25 with fastp and then assembled into clones with MiXCR by TCRdb, keeping productive beta chains. Under each unique CDR3 protein, matching rows form one entry showing the most common genes and DNA. This sample comprises roughly 690,000 distinct CDR3 sequences, 6.1% of them detected only once. In total, the top ten clones hold 1.5% to 2% of the sample. The sequenced sample consisted of naive T cells sorted from blood. The meaning of the sample's cell subset or site label: cells isolated with a human naive T-cell isolation kit. The receptors come from a man between 18 and 29 years old in good health.

V is TRBV2 and J is TRBJ1-3; no clear D. Deletions cut 2 bases from V and 7 bases from J, with 12 bases between. There are 14 residues in the CDR3. CDR1 and CDR2 from the germline V gene are SNHLY and FYNNEI. The CDR3 nucleotides read TGTGCCAGCAGTGAACGATGGGGTCGGAACACCATATATTTT. This gives the protein CASSERWGRNTIYF.

In this sample, this clonotype turned up a few times. The chain employs TRBV9 and TRBJ2-5; 8 nucleotides align to TRBD2. From germline, CDR1 is SGDLS and CDR2 YYNGEE. CDR3 length equals 16 residues. J lost 5 bases, V lost 4 bases, and 13 bases had no gene match. In DNA, the CDR3 is TGTGCCAGCAGCTATGAGGGGGTAGCGGGACGTGAGACCCAGTACTTC. Protein sequence: CASSYEGVAGRETQYF. Combining the CDR3 with reference TRBV9 and TRBJ2-5 gives the whole variable domain DSGVTQTPKHLITATGQRVTLRCSPRSGDLSVYWYQQSLDQGLQFLIQYYNGEERAKGNILERFSAQQFPDLHSELNLSSLELGDSALYFCASSYEGVAGRETQYFGPGTRLLVL.

This clonotype occurred many times. The chain joins TRBV29-1 to TRBJ2-1; D is perhaps TRBD1 or TRBD2 (6 bases each). Germline V CDR1 and CDR2: SQVTM, ANQGSEA. Trimming stripped 7 bases from V and 3 bases from J, with 16 bases between. The CDR3 runs to 14 residues. DNA of the CDR3: TGCAGCGCTCAAGGGGGGTCATTCTACAATGAGCAGTTCTTC. Translated, it gives CSAQGGSFYNEQFF.

This chain uses TRBV30 with TRBJ1-1; D is undetermined. Trimming removed 3 bases from V and 1 base from J, with 9 bases in between. The CDR3 has 13 amino acids. CDR1 is GTSNPN, CDR2 SVGIG, per germline (reference sequence). The CDR3 DNA sequence: TGTGCCTGGAGAAACAGCCAGAACACTGAAGCTTTCTTT. Translating gives CAWRNSQNTEAFF.

This clonotype has a count of ten or more. The rearrangement links TRBV4-1 to TRBJ2-1; D not certain. The CDR3 runs to 15 residues. Trimming stripped 5 bases from V and 5 bases from J, with 16 bases between. Germline V gene lookup returns CDR1 MGHRA and CDR2 YSYEKL. The CDR3: CASSFQELGNNEQFF. The CDR3 DNA reads TGCGCCAGCAGCTTCCAGGAACTTGGTAACAATGAGCAGTTCTTC.

This clonotype was counted ten times or more. The chain carries TRBV18 and TRBJ1-6, with a weak D call TRBD1 (6 bases). The germline CDR1 and CDR2 sequences are KGHSH and LQKENI. CDR3 length: 15 amino acids. The V and J ends lost 4 bases and 7 bases respectively, with 14 bases between them. The CDR3 here is CASSRGWTENSPLHF. For the CDR3, the DNA is TGTGCCAGCTCACGAGGCTGGACAGAGAATTCACCCCTCCACTTT.

In this sample, this clonotype turned up many times. The chain has TRBV15 and TRBJ2-1, with 11 bases matching TRBD1. This CDR3 region has 19 residues. The V and J ends lost 3 bases and 6 bases, in that order; junction bases with no gene match: 16. CDR1 is LNHNV, CDR2 YYDKDF, per germline (reference sequence). The CDR3 bases are TGTGCCACCAGCAGGAGGACAGGGGGCCACGCGGGATTAACCAATGAGCAGTTCTTC. Protein sequence: CATSRRTGGHAGLTNEQFF.

There are a few counts of this clonotype. The CDR3 nucleotides are TGTGCCAGCAGCCCCGGGATAGAGACGGCTAACTATGGCTACACCTTC. It yields the protein CASSPGIETANYGYTF. The V and J genes are TRBV7-2 and TRBJ1-2; D not resolved. In germline, CDR1 is SGHTA, CDR2 FQGNSA. Trimming took off 5 bases at V and 0 bases at J, with 16 bases between the two ends. This CDR3 spans 16 amino acids.

This clonotype was picked up many times. This sequence joins TRBV20-1 and TRBJ1-4; D gene uncertain. The V end lost 2 bases, the J end lost 8 bases, and 15 bases lay between the germline ends. CDR1 DFQATT and CDR2 SNEGSKA come from the germline V gene (reference sequence). The CDR3 totals 14 residues. This CDR3 is CSARTWEGEEKLFF. The CDR3 nucleotides are TGCAGTGCTAGAACATGGGAGGGAGAGGAAAAACTGTTTTTT.

The chain combines TRBV28 with TRBJ2-7, with 11 positions matching TRBD1. V lost 4 bases, J lost 2 bases, and 4 bases stayed unmatched. CDR3 length equals 15 residues. Germline V CDR1 and CDR2: MDHEN, SYDVKM. CDR3 nucleotides: TGTGCCAGCAGTTCGCCGGGACAGGGGGCCTACGAGCAGTACGTC. It translates to CASSSPGQGAYEQYV.

This rearrangement joins TRBV30 to TRBJ1-2; TRBD1 might be the D (6 bases). Per the germline V gene, CDR1 is GTSNPN and CDR2 is SVGIG (reference sequence). CDR3 length equals 15 residues. V was pared by 1 base and J by 2 bases, with 14 bases between. The CDR3 region is CAWSALGAGNYGYTF. The DNA for the CDR3 is TGTGCCTGGAGTGCCTTGGGGGCCGGGAACTATGGCTACACCTTC.

The V call is TRBV15, the J call TRBJ2-5; D remains ambiguous. CDR3 length equals 12 residues. Between the trimmed V and J ends, which lost 5 bases and 5 bases, there was a span of 9 bases. Per the germline V gene, CDR1 is LNHNV and CDR2 is YYDKDF (reference sequence). The CDR3, as DNA: TGTGCCACCAGCTTCTCATCGGAGACCCAGTACTTC. It specifies CATSFSSETQYF.

The gene calls are TRBV5-1 and TRBJ2-7; tentatively, D is TRBD1 (5 bases). The V gene lost 3 bases and the J gene lost 4 bases, with 8 bases spanning the gap. CDR3 length: 12 amino acids. Germline CDR1 is SGHRS and CDR2 is YFSETQ. This CDR3 reads CASSSRVYEQYF. The CDR3 nucleotides are TGCGCCAGCAGCTCCAGGGTTTACGAGCAGTACTTC.

This clonotype was counted ten times or more. This chain joins TRBV5-1 and TRBJ2-3; 7 nucleotides agree with TRBD1. The CDR3 extends over 15 amino acids. The V segment lost 3 bases and the J segment 2 bases; nucleotides outside the gene matches: 6. Germline V gene data show CDR1 as SGHRS and CDR2 as YFSETQ. The CDR3 sequence: CASSYWTGSTDTQYF. The CDR3 DNA reads as TGCGCCAGCAGCTATTGGACAGGATCCACAGATACGCAGTATTTT.

This clonotype showed up many times. The V and J genes are TRBV20-1 and TRBJ2-7; the match to TRBD1 covers 7 bases. The CDR3 contains 13 residues. Looked up from germline, CDR1 is DFQATT and CDR2 is SNEGSKA (reference sequence). CDR3 nucleotide sequence: TGCAGCCTGACACAGGGGACCCCCTACGAGCAGTACTTC. Amino acid sequence: CSLTQGTPYEQYF.

Ten or more counts support this clonotype. The V gene is TRBV20-1, the J gene TRBJ2-3, with 8 bases that match TRBD2. V lost 6 bases to trimming and J lost 3 bases; unmatched junction nucleotides: 5. From germline, CDR1 is DFQATT and CDR2 SNEGSKA (reference sequence). The CDR3 is made up of 13 amino acids. This CDR3 reads CSARTSSTDTQYF. The DNA of the CDR3 is TGCAGTGCCCGGACTAGCTCTACAGATACGCAGTATTTT.